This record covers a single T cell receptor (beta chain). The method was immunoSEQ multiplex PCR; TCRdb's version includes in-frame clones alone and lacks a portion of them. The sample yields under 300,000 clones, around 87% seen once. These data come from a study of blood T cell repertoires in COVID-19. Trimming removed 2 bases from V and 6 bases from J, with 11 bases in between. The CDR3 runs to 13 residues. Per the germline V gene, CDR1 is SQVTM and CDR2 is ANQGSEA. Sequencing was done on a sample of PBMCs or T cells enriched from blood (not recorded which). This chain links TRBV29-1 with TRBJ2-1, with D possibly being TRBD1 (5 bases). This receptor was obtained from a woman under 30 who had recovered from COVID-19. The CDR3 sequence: CSVEPRVGNEQFF. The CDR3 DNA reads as TGCAGCGTTGAACCCAGGGTAGGCAATGAGCAGTTCTTC.